Here is one T cell receptor (beta chain) with its context. The data derive from a study of blood T cell repertoires in COVID-19. Study background: COVID-19 samples, acute and convalescent, were from the United States, Italy and Spain. T cells, B-cell-depleted T cells, or PBMCs supplied cDNA or gDNA.

It was during active infection that Seattle patients were enrolled and then longitudinally followed. In the source study's methods: How many nucleated cells were present was estimated from reference gene primer amplification. Profiled with immunoSEQ multiplex PCR; TCRdb holds only in-frame clones, not every one. V and J calls and clone size are copied from that table; D and trimming were computed from the DNA. This table has under 200,000 clones, around four fifths appearing once. Per the germline V gene, CDR1 is MNHEY and CDR2 is SMNVEV (reference sequence). V was clipped by 7 bases and J by 4 bases; unmatched bases: 11. CDR3 length: 15 amino acids.

The sequenced sample consisted of peripheral blood. This TCR was sampled from a man aged 60 to 69 with COVID-19, enrolled during active disease. The chain recombines TRBV27 with TRBJ1-1; 8 bases are a match to TRBD1. CDR3 nucleotide sequence: TGTGCCAGCAAACCCCCGGGGGGACAGGTCACTGAAGCTTTCTTT. Protein sequence: CASKPPGGQVTEAFF.